This record covers a single TCR beta chain. Time point: sample taken at primary tumor resection. Each CDR3 protein is one row after TCRdb ran MiXCR on the 5' RACE reads. The repertoire holds under 25,000 distinct CDR3 sequences, with about 7% as singletons. These data are taken from a study of spatial heterogeneity in lung cancer. At the level of the study: Alpha-chain detections were consistently fewer than beta-chain detections among the sequences.

V lost 3 bases to trimming and J lost 4 bases, with 8 bases between them. Germline V gives CDR1 DFQATT, CDR2 SNEGSKA (reference sequence). The length of the CDR3 is 12 residues. The chain employs TRBV20-1 and TRBJ2-3; maybe TRBD1 (6 bases). The material sequenced was PBMCs, taken at surgery. This clonotype was obtained from a male donor with early-stage non-small cell lung cancer. CDR3 DNA sequence: TGCAGTGCTAGCAGGGGATCAGATACGCAGTATTTT. Its translation is CSASRGSDTQYF.